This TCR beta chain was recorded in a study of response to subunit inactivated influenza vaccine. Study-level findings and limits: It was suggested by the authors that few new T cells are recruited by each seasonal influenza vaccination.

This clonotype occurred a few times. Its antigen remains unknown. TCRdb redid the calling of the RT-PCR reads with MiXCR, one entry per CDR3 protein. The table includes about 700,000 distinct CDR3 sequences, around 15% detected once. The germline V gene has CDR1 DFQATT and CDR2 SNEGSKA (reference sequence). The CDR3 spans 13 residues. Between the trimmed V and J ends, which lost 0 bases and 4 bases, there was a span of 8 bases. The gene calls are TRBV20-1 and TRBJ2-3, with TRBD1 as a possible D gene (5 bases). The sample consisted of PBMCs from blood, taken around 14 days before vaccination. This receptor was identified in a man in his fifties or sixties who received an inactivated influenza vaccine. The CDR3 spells CSAREQGPDTQYF. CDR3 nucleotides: TGCAGTGCTAGAGAGCAGGGCCCAGATACGCAGTATTTT.